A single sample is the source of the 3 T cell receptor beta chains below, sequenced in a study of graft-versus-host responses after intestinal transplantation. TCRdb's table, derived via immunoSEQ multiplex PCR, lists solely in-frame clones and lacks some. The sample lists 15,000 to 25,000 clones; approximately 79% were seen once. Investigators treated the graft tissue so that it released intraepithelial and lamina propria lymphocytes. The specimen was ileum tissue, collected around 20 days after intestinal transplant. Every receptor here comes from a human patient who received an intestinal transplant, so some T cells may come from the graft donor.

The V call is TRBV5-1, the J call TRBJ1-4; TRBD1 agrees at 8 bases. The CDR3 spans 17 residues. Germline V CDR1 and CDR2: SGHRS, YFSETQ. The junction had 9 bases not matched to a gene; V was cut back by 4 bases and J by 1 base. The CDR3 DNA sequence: TGCGCCAGCAGCCTCAGCAGGGGGCTGGGAACTAATGAAAAACTGTTTTTT. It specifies CASSLSRGLGTNEKLFF.

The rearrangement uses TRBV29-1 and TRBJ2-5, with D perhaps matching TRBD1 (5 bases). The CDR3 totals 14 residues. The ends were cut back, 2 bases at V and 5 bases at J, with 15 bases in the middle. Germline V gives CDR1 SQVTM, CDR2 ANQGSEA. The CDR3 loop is CSVEWAGLGETQYF. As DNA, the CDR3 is TGCAGCGTTGAATGGGCAGGGTTGGGGGAGACCCAGTACTTC. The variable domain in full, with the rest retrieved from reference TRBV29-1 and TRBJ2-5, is SAVISQKPSRDICQRGTSLTIQCQVDSQVTMMFWYRQQPGQSLTLIATANQGSEATYESGFVIDKFPISRPNLTFSTLTVSNMSPEDSSIYLCSVEWAGLGETQYFGPGTRLLVL.

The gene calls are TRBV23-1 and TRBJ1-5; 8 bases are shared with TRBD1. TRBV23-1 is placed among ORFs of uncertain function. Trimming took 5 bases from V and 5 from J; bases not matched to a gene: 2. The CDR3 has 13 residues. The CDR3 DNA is TGCGCCAGCAGTGGCAGGGGGCATCAGCCCCAGCATTTT. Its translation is CASSGRGHQPQHF.